This T cell receptor beta chain came from a study of blood T cell repertoires in COVID-19. Clones were read by immunoSEQ multiplex PCR, and TCRdb kept only the in-frame ones, dropping some. The profile shows around 58,000 clones, approximately 85% of them singletons. This CDR3 region has 15 residues. Germline loops: CDR1 GTSNPN, CDR2 SVGIG (reference sequence). Trimming took off 2 bases at V and 6 bases at J, with 16 bases between the two ends. The origin of this receptor is a woman aged 60-70 years with COVID-19, enrolled during active disease. The sequencing input was peripheral blood. The gene calls are TRBV30 and TRBJ2-2; a weak D match, TRBD1 (8 bases). DNA of the CDR3: TGTGCCTGGAGTACCGGACAGGGAGGGGCCGGGGAGCTGTTTTTT. Translating gives CAWSTGQGGAGELFF.